The source of this T cell receptor beta chain is a study of blood T cell repertoires in COVID-19. At the level of the study: Specimens from acute and convalescent COVID-19 originated in the United States, Italy and Spain. In each case, the material was cDNA or gDNA derived from T cells, B-cell-depleted T cells, or PBMCs.

Germline assignment: CDR1 MNHEY and CDR2 SMNVEV (reference sequence). Trimming at V came to 2 bases and at J to 4 bases, leaving 3 bases not matched to a gene. The length of the CDR3 is 15 residues. This clone was seen a single time. Original processing notes: From reference gene primer amplification, estimates of nucleated cell counts were derived. TCRdb's table, derived via immunoSEQ multiplex PCR, lists solely in-frame clones and lacks some. V and J calls and clone size are given by that table; D and trimming were obtained from the DNA. The table records about 260,000 clones, approximately 86% of them present only once.

This rearrangement joins TRBV27 to TRBJ2-1; TRBD2 aligns across 9 bases. The sequencing input was peripheral blood. This receptor was obtained from a human donor in a cohort sampled during active COVID-19. DNA of the CDR3: TGTGCCAGCAGTTTAGCGGGAGGGATATACAATGAGCAGTTCTTC. Protein product: CASSLAGGIYNEQFF.